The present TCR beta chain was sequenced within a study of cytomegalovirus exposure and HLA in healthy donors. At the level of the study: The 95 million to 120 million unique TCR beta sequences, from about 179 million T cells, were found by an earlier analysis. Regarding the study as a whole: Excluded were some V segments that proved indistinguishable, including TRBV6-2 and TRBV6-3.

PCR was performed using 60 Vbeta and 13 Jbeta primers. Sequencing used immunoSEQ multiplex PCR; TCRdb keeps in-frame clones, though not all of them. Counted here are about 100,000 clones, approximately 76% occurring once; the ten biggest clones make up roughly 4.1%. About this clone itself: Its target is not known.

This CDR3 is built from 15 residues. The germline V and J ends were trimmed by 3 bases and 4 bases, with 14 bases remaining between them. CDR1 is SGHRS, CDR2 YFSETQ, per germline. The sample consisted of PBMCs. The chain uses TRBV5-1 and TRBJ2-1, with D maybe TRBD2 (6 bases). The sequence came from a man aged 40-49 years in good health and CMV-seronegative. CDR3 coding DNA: TGCGCCAGCAGCTCGGGGACTGGGACGTACAATGAGCAGTTCTTC. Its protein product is CASSSGTGTYNEQFF.